This TCR beta chain was sequenced for a study of Ad26.COV2.S vaccination and SARS-CoV-2 variants. Across the study: The donor participated in the COV1001 trial, in its Ad26.COV2.S arm. Dosing was one shot or two shots 56 days apart.

Data came from immunoSEQ multiplex PCR; TCRdb stores just in-frame clones and leaves some out. The table shows about 320,000 clones, with roughly 90% occurring only once. The germline CDR1 and CDR2 sequences are SNHLY and FYNNEI. The CDR3 spans 11 residues, counting both ends. Sample treatment: around 19 received Ad26.COV2.S at low or high dose, single or two shots; several received placebo; per-sample allocation not given. Sampling happened 63 days after the first vaccine or placebo injection. Recruitment in Boston yielded a donor of adult age, 18-55 years. Regarding this clone: The CDR3 does not end in the conserved phenylalanine or tryptophan, so this is likely a read error. It is unclear where the CDR3 begins or ends on the DNA, so no DNA is shown, and the CDR3 is as TCRdb lists it.

This TCR came from a person between 18 and 59 years old who received the Ad26.COV2.S COVID-19 vaccine or a placebo. The source was peripheral blood, collected in a trial of Ad26.COV2.S vaccine versus placebo. J is TRBJ1-2 and V is TRBV2; TRBD1, as called in the table, went unchecked against the DNA. CDR3 sequence: CASSEQAATHL.